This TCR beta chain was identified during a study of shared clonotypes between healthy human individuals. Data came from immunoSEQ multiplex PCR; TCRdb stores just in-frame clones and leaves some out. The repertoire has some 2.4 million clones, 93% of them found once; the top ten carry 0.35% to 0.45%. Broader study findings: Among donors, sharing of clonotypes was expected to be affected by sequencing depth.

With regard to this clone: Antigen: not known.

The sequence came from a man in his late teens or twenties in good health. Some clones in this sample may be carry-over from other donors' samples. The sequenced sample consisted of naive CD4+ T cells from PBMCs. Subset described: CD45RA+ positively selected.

CDR3 in amino acids: CAWSDLAGGALADEQYF. As DNA, the CDR3 is TGTGCCTGGAGTGACCTAGCGGGAGGGGCCTTGGCCGACGAGCAGTACTTC. V gene TRBV30 combines with J gene TRBJ2-7; 12 bases match TRBD2. CDR1 is GTSNPN and CDR2 is SVGIG in the germline V gene (reference sequence). CDR3 size: 17 residues. Unmatched junction bases numbered 12, after V lost 1 base and J lost 5 bases. The full variable domain, its missing parts supplied by reference TRBV30 and TRBJ2-7, is SQTIHQWPATLVQPVGSPLSLECTVEGTSNPNLYWYRQAAGRGLQLLFYSVGIGQISSEVPQNLSASRPQDRQFILSSKKLLLSDSGFYLCAWSDLAGGALADEQYFGPGTRLTVT.